This T cell receptor (beta chain) was captured by sequencing in a study of T-cell memory formation after mild COVID-19. For the study at large: TCR clustering was largely donor specific.

Per germline, CDR1 DFQATT and CDR2 SNEGSKA (reference sequence). The V end was cut by 2 bases, the J end by 2 bases, with 10 bases between. This CDR3 spans 13 amino acids. 5'RACE primed at constant segments yielded TCR alpha and TCR beta cDNA libraries bearing sample barcodes and UMIs. TCRdb called the 5' RACE reads again in MiXCR, with one record for every CDR3 protein. The table shows about 470,000 distinct CDR3 sequences, with around a sixth occurring only once. This clonotype was detected a few times. The origin of this receptor is an adult woman who had mild COVID-19 (a few samples of this study predate the infection). Cell type and time point are not known. Material: PBMCs or a T cell subset sorted from them (not recorded which). This rearrangement joins TRBV20-1 to TRBJ2-7; no clear D. As DNA, the CDR3 is TGCAGTGCTAGACTAGTAAGCCCCTACGAGCAGTACTTC. Protein sequence: CSARLVSPYEQYF.